Detailed here is one T cell receptor (beta chain). This clonotype is termed medium-sized (0.01 to 0.1%). Its antigen is still unknown. No base quality values were provided; no much bigger clone lies one nucleotide off. V sheds 5 bases and J sheds 3 bases, leaving 10 bases between their ends. The CDR3 measures 12 amino acids from cysteine to phenylalanine. Just CDR3 DNA is preserved here, 36 bases in frame from base 1. According to the germline V gene, CDR1 reads SQVTM and CDR2 reads ANQGSEA. The sample originates from a study of circulating CD8 cells and anti-PD-1 response in melanoma (dated by TCRdb to the early 2020s). For context, the study as a whole: Nivolumab was given to patients intravenously at 3 mg/kg every 2 weeks. Of the 13 patients in the melanoma cohort, anti-PD-1 was received as first-line therapy by seven patients, and prior targeted therapy or immunotherapy had been received by six patients. Patients with complete or partial responses were classified as responders, and patients with stable or progressive disease (RECIST v1.1) were classified as non-responders. The TCR repertoire analysis included some eleven melanoma patients, of whom 7 were non-responders and 4 were responders. In on-treatment samples, a biotinylated anti-human IgG4 antibody was used to detect PD-1.

Four subsets defined by PD-1 and/or TIGIT were sorted from live CD3+CD8+TCRalphabeta+ cells on a BD FACSAria II cell sorter. Circulating CD8 T cells were sorted into four subsets by PD-1 and TIGIT expression to characterize their relevance to anti-PD-1 therapy response. For each sorted CD8 T-cell subset, both the TCR alpha and TCR beta chains were sequenced. Peripheral blood was drawn before the first anti-PD-1 injection and after two and four injections. Ficoll gradient centrifugation was used to isolate PBMCs immediately. Until use, PBMCs were stored frozen in liquid nitrogen in RPMI containing roughly 20% FCS and roughly 10% DMSO. After thawing, PBMCs were stained with a viability dye and with antibodies against CD3, CD8alpha, TCRalphabeta, PD-1 and TIGIT. Total RNA was extracted with the RNeasy Kit, and every sample reached a RIN above 7. What the work shows at the level of the full study, not this receptor alone: Because material was limited, most experiments were generally run without replicates. Diversity was greatest in the DNEG repertoire, PD-1 and DPOS had similar and higher clonality, and TIGIT repertoires had the lowest diversity. The cohort included both treatment-naive and previously treated patients, and the authors noted that this mix could influence results. Repertoires were largely private between subsets, with under 8% of TRB clonotypes shared at M1; sharing was highest between DPOS and TIGIT. Since no tumor material could be accessed, the researchers instead assessed tumor reactivity using peptide assays on expanded sorted subsets. The published TCR repertoire comparisons used only baseline and M1 samples from a small cohort with few responders.

Data came from a NextSeq 500. TCR libraries were prepared from around 15 ng of total RNA with the QIAseq Immune Repertoire RNA Library Kit, Human TCR Panel. Sequencing of the TCR libraries was done on an Illumina NextSeq with a Mid Output V2 kit and asymmetric 261x41 paired-end reads. Each TCR library was diluted to around 4.4 nM, pooled, denatured and loaded at about 1 pM. For the original study's pipeline: TCR FASTQ files were processed in the QIAGEN GeneGlobe Data Analysis Center, with downstream analysis in R 3.5.2. Clonality was calculated as one minus Shannon entropy normalized by the log of the number of unique productive sequences. Fisher exact tests at 5% FDR, run separately within each subset, picked out TRA or TRB clonotypes whose abundance differed between baseline and M1. Clonotypes with differential abundance were classified as emerging, expanding, contracting or non-expanding/contracting. Morisita's overlap index was used to measure repertoire overlap between patients. The public sequencing data were trimmed at Q25 with fastp and processed into clonotypes with MiXCR by TCRdb, which kept only in-frame beta chains. Rows matching on CDR3 protein sequence are summarized as one entry with the most common DNA and genes. These V and J calls derive from TCRdb rather than the authors' analysis. The sample includes 350 to 400 distinct CDR3 sequences, with about 9.5% observed a single time. The top ten constitute roughly 50% of the sample.

The receptor was isolated from a human donor with melanoma. Recombination connected TRBV29-1 to TRBJ1-1, with no confident D gene call. The sample here was CD8+ T cells from PBMCs, taken at baseline or after one month of anti-PD-1 therapy (not recorded which). The CDR3 reads as follows: CSVLWGYTEAFF. In nucleotide form, the sequence is TGCAGCGTTCTTTGGGGATACACTGAAGCTTTCTTT. Outside the CDR3, residues come from the reference TRBV29-1 and TRBJ1-1 proteins, so the full variable domain is: SAVISQKPSRDICQRGTSLTIQCQVDSQVTMMFWYRQQPGQSLTLIATANQGSEATYESGFVIDKFPISRPNLTFSTLTVSNMSPEDSSIYLCSVLWGYTEAFFGQGTRLTVV.